The text below deals with one T cell receptor (beta chain). The data originate from a study of CD8 T cells in Susac syndrome. With random hexamers, roughly 0.45 to 1 ug RNA was reverse transcribed. Via MiXCR, TCRdb re-called the immunoSEQ multiplex PCR reads, giving one row per CDR3 protein. The table has approximately 120,000 distinct CDR3 sequences, more than 80% seen once. The CDR3 totals 15 residues. J lost 2 bases, V lost 2 bases, and 2 bases had no gene match. Germline V gene sequence: CDR1 MGHRA, CDR2 YSYEKL. This clonotype was sampled from a human donor with multiple sclerosis. The rearrangement links TRBV4-1 to TRBJ2-3; TRBD2 matches at 9 bases. The sample was CD8+ T cells from PBMCs. The DNA of the CDR3 is TGCGCCAGCAGCCAACGACTAGCGGACACAGATACGCAGTATTTT. Its protein is CASSQRLADTDTQYF.